This T cell receptor beta chain appears in the sequencing data of a study of T-cell memory formation after mild COVID-19. About the study: TCR clusters were mostly donor specific.

With regard to this clonotype: Its antigen is unidentified.

Points from the study as a whole: Clones that got smaller from day 15 to 85 had even CD4/CD8, while clones growing later tipped toward CD4+. Whether day 37 second-wave clones are SARS-CoV-2-specific was not confirmed. CD4+ contracting clones were found mainly in CM and EM, and CD8+ ones in EMRA.

Each CDR3 protein is one row after TCRdb ran MiXCR on the 5' RACE reads. Among hundreds of thousands of distinct CDR3 sequences, around a quarter were seen once, and the ten largest hold approximately 13%. V was clipped by 5 bases and J by 1 base; unmatched bases: 5. Per germline, CDR1 MNHEY and CDR2 SVGEGT. This CDR3 comprises 15 residues. The clonotype was recovered from an adult woman who had mild COVID-19 (a few samples of this study predate the infection). Cell type and time point are not known. Material: PBMCs or a T cell subset sorted from them (not recorded which). The chain is built from TRBV6-2 or TRBV6-3 and TRBJ2-7; TRBD2 aligns across 10 bases. CDR3 residues: CASSLLAGVSYEQYF. The CDR3 DNA sequence: TGTGCCAGCAGTCTTCTAGCGGGAGTATCCTACGAGCAGTACTTC.